This T cell receptor (beta chain) was sequenced for a study of identical twins. This clonotype was detected only a few times. Its antigen is still unknown. Regarding the study as a whole: Model-predicted out-of-frame TCR alpha sharing fell below observed values in monozygotic twins. Zero-insertion results could be subject to partial confounding by invariant MAIT and iNKT cells.

TCRdb called the 5' RACE reads again in MiXCR, with one record for every CDR3 protein. The profile shows 1.5 million to 2 million distinct CDR3 sequences, about 32% of them singletons. The CDR3 length is 14 residues. Per the germline V gene, CDR1 is LGHDT and CDR2 is YNNKEL (reference sequence). The V end was cut by 3 bases, the J end by 0 bases, with 8 bases between. V is TRBV3-1 and J is TRBJ2-5; D may correspond to TRBD1 or TRBD2 (5 bases each). What was sequenced was cord blood. The receptor's source is a newborn girl in good health. The CDR3 loop reads CASSHRDHQETQYF. In DNA, the CDR3 is TGTGCCAGCAGCCACCGGGACCACCAAGAGACCCAGTACTTC.